Reported below is one T cell receptor (beta chain). Its antigen remains unknown. This specimen comes from a study of OX40 agonist ivuxolimab in advanced cancers. Study-wide context: Three patients responded partially, comprising one with hepatocellular carcinoma and two with cutaneous melanoma. Regarding the study as a whole: Patients who responded partially at 0.1-3.0 mg/kg showed clonal expansion ranking among the lowest. At 0.1 to 3.0 mg/kg and by week 6, CD4+ and CD8+ T cells in the blood had expanded clonally.

The protocol was immunoSEQ multiplex PCR, while the TCRdb copy is restricted to in-frame clones and leaves out a portion. The sample carries some 97,000 clones, about nine tenths recorded once. The sequenced sample was CD4+ or CD8+ T cells sorted from blood, obtained in a trial of the OX40 agonist ivuxolimab. This TCR was recovered from an adult with an advanced solid tumor such as melanoma, head and neck, liver or kidney cancer.

The CDR3 protein is CSVGGNEQFF. CDR3 DNA: TGCAGCGTTGGGGGGAATGAGCAGTTCTTC. V usage is TRBV29-1 and J usage is TRBJ2-1; D is possibly TRBD1 or TRBD2 (5 bases each). V lost 4 bases to trimming and J lost 7 bases, with 5 bases between them. Germline assignment: CDR1 SQVTM and CDR2 ANQGSEA. The CDR3 consists of 10 residues.